This T cell receptor beta chain originates from a study of response to subunit inactivated influenza vaccine. TCRdb analysed the RT-PCR reads with MiXCR anew, one entry per CDR3 protein. The sample has 650,000 to 800,000 distinct CDR3 sequences; around 14% are singletons. This CDR3 has 14 residues. V was pared by 5 bases and J by 4 bases, with 6 bases of the junction left unmatched. The germline CDR1 and CDR2 sequences are SEHNR and FQNEAQ (reference sequence). As for this clonotype: Its specificity is not known.

Study-wide findings and caveats: The authors offered the suggestion that each seasonal influenza vaccination recruits few new T cells.

The rearrangement links TRBV7-9 to TRBJ1-1, with 8 bases identical to TRBD1. The sequences come from PBMCs from blood, collected less than 15 days before vaccination. This receptor was obtained from a man aged 50 or older who received an inactivated influenza vaccine. The CDR3 sequence is CASSKQGAGTEAFF. In DNA, the CDR3 is TGTGCCAGCAGCAAGCAGGGGGCAGGCACTGAAGCTTTCTTT.